Here is one TCR beta chain with its context. What this receptor recognizes is not known. Per-base quality was not reported, and no clone a single base away is much larger than it. The library was produced with the immunoSEQ multiplex PCR assay. In the source study's methods: The Chao-Jaccard similarity index and the number of shared clonotypes were used to measure repertoire overlap between subsets. TCRdb limited this immuneACCESS table to in-frame rearrangements with V and J called. A share of clones is missing; checked studies link under half to unresolved V genes, and the rest is unexplained. Clone size and the V and J calls come from that table; the DNA yielded D and trimming. The sample table lists approximately 24,000 clones, 93% of them with a count of one. The ten largest clones capture around 0.66% of the sample. The data were taken from a study of CD4 T cell repertoires in COVID-19 (TCRdb year 2021). In terms of the full investigation: To analyze cross-reactivity, the CFSE-low cells were expanded with IL-2 for roughly ten days and then labeled again and restimulated with spike proteins from other coronaviruses. The study characterized naturally processed CD4+ T cell responses to SARS-CoV-2 spike and nucleoprotein in COVID-19-recovered individuals, using TCR Vbeta sequencing to assess clonal composition. In a few recovered individuals, the researchers analyzed the TCR Vbeta repertoire of SARS-CoV-2-reactive T cells at the subset level. The paper's findings and limits, for the study overall: Several of the most expanded SARS-CoV-2-reactive clonotypes were present in two or all three memory subsets, which suggests intraclonal diversification. Between 7 and 25% of SARS-CoV-2 clonotypes were also detected in SARS-CoV and/or HKU1 spike-stimulated secondary cultures, consistent with cross-reactivity.

Uncultured memory T cell samples were subjected to sequencing directly after ex vivo isolation. From peripheral blood mononuclear cells, the researchers isolated CD4+ total memory, central memory, effector memory and circulating T follicular helper cells. CDR1 and CDR2 (KGHSH, LQKENI) derive from the germline V gene. The junction shows trimming of 0 bases on V and 4 bases on J, and the gene matches do not reach 5 bases of it. The CDR3 holds 16 amino acids from the cysteine to the phenylalanine. Only CDR3 DNA remains: 48 bases, in frame from the first base. Material: circulating follicular helper CD4+ T cells (cTfh) from blood, obtained before the COVID-19 pandemic. Reading the label with the study, this specimen's cell subset or site is: circulating T follicular helper cells. The chain couples TRBV18 to TRBJ1-1; 10 middle bases align to TRBD1. This clonotype was obtained from a human donor who had COVID-19. The sequence in DNA is TGTGCCAGCTCACCACCGACTCGGACAGGGGGCACTGAAGCTTTCTTT. This gives the protein CASSPPTRTGGTEAFF.